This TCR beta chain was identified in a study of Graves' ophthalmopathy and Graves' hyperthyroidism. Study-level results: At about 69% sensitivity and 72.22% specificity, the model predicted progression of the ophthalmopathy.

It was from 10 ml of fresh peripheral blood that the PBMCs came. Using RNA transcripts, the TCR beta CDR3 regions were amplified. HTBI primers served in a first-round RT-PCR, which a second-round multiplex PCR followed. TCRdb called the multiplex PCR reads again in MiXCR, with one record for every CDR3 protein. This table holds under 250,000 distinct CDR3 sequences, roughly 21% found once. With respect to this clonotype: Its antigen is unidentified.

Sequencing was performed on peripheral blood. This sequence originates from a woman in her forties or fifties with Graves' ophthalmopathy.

The CDR3 nucleotides read TGTGCCACCAGTGATCCCAGGGGACCTGCTGGGACCCAGTACTTC. Its translation: CATSDPRGPAGTQYF. The chain carries TRBV24-1 and TRBJ2-5; D might be TRBD1 (6 bases). The V end was cut by 3 bases, the J end by 7 bases, with 17 bases between. Germline values: CDR1 KGHDR, CDR2 SFDVKD. The length of the CDR3 is 15 residues.